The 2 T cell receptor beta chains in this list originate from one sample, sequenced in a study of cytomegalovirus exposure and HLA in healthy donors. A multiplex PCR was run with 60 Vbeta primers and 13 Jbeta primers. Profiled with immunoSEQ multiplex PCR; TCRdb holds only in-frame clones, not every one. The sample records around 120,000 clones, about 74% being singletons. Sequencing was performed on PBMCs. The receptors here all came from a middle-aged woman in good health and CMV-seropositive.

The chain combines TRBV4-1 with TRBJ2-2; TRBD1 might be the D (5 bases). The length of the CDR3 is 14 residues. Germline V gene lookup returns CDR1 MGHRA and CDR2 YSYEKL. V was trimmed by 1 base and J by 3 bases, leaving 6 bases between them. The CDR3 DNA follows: TGCGCCAGCAGCCAAGCAGGGTACACCGGGGAGCTGTTTTTT. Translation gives CASSQAGYTGELFF.

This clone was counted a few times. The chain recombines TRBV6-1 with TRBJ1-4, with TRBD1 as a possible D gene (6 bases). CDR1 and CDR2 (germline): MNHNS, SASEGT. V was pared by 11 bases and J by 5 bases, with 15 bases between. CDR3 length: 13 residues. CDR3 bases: TGTGCCGGTAACAGGGCCCCGAATGAAAAACTGTTTTTT. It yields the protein CAGNRAPNEKLFF.